The source of this T cell receptor (beta chain) is a study of somatic mutations in cytotoxic T cells in rheumatoid arthritis. Findings of the study overall: Which antigens the expanded CD8+ clones targeted was unknown.

CDR1 SGHDN and CDR2 FVKESK come from the germline V gene. V lost 3 bases, J lost 8 bases, and 16 bases lay in between. This CDR3 has 15 residues. Once isolated by positive magnetic bead selection, the CD4+ and CD8+ cells had their purity checked by flow cytometry. TCRdb keeps only in-frame clones here, not all; method: immunoSEQ multiplex PCR. The sample shows almost 9,000 clones, just under 80% of them seen only once. For this clone: Antigen: not known.

This chain connects TRBV14 to TRBJ2-2, with D uncertain. Sequencing was done on a sample of CD8+ T cells sorted from blood. The receptor comes from an adult with rheumatoid arthritis. The CDR3 loop is CASSHVQVNIGELFF. The CDR3 bases are TGTGCCAGCAGCCACGTCCAGGTTAATATAGGGGAGCTGTTTTTT. The full variable domain, rest sourced from reference TRBV14 and TRBJ2-2, is EAGVTQFPSHSVIEKGQTVTLRCDPISGHDNLYWYRRVMGKEIKFLLHFVKESKQDESGMPNNRFLAERTGGTYSTLKVQPAELEDSGVYFCASSHVQVNIGELFFGEGSRLTVL.